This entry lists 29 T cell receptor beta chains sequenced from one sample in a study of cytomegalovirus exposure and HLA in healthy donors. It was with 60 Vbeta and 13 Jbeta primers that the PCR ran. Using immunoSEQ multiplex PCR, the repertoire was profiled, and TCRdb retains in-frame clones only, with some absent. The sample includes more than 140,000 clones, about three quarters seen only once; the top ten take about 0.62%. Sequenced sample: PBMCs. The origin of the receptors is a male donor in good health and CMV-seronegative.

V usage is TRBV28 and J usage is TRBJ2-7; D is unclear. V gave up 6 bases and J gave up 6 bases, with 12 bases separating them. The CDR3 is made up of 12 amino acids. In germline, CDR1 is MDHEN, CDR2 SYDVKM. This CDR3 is CASSSRVREQYF. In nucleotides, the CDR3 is TGTGCCAGCAGCTCCCGGGTGCGCGAGCAGTACTTC.

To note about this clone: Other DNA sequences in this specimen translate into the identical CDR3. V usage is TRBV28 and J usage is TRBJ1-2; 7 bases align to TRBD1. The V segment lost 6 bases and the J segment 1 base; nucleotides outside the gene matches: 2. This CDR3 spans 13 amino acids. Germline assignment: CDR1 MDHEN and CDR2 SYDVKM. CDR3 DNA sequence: TGTGCCAGCAGGGGACAGCATAACTATGGCTACACCTTC. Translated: CASRGQHNYGYTF.

In nucleotides, the CDR3 is TGTGCCAGCAGCCTACACGCGGGAGGCTCCTACGAGCAGTACTTC. Translation: CASSLHAGGSYEQYF. The V call is TRBV7-2, the J call TRBJ2-7; 8 nucleotides match TRBD2. There are 15 residues in the CDR3. V gave up 5 bases and J gave up 0 bases; unmatched junction bases: 6. Germline assignment: CDR1 SGHTA and CDR2 FQGNSA.

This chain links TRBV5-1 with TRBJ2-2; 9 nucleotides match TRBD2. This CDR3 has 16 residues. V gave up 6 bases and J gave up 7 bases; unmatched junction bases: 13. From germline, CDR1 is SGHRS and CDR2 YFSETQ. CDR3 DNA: TGCGCCAGCACCCCGGGACTAGCTGCCACTGGCGGGGAGCTGTTTTTT. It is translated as CASTPGLAATGGELFF.

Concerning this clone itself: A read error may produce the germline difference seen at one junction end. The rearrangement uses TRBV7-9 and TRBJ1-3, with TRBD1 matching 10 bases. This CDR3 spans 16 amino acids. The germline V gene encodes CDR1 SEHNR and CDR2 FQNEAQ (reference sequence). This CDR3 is CSSRFIGTGAGNTIYF. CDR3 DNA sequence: TGTTCCAGCAGGTTTATCGGGACAGGGGCTGGAAACACCATATATTTT.

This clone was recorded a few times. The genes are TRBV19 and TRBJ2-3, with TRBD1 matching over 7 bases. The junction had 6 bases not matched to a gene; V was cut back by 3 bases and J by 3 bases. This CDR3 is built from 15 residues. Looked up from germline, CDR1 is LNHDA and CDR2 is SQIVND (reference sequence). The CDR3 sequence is CASSMMTGRTDTQYF. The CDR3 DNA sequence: TGTGCCAGTAGTATGATGACAGGGCGGACAGATACGCAGTATTTT.

The CDR3 sequence is CASSYVVGAYEQYF. CDR3 nucleotide sequence: TGTGCCAGCAGTTACGTAGTCGGTGCCTACGAGCAGTACTTC. The rearrangement joins TRBV6-5 to TRBJ2-7; D ambiguous. Trimming removed 2 bases at V and 2 bases at J, with 10 bases between. This CDR3 is built from 14 residues. The germline CDR1 and CDR2 sequences are MNHEY and SVGAGI.

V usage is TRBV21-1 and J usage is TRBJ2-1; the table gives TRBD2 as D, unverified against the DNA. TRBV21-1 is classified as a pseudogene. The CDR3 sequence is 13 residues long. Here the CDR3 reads CARRLAGNNEQFF. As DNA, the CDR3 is TGTGCCCGCAGACTAGCGGGAAACAATGAGCAGTTCTTC.

The CDR3 here is CASTQGTNYGYTF. CDR3 bases: TGTGCCAGTACCCAGGGTACTAACTATGGCTACACCTTC. V usage is TRBV19 and J usage is TRBJ1-2; D possibly corresponds to TRBD1 (5 bases). V shed 7 bases and J shed 0 bases, with 9 bases lying between them. CDR1 is LNHDA, CDR2 SQIVND, per germline (reference sequence). This CDR3 is 13 amino acids long.

The CDR3 sequence is CASSSGGGRNTEAFF. DNA for the CDR3: TGTGCCAGCAGTTCAGGGGGAGGAAGGAACACTGAAGCTTTCTTT. This chain joins TRBV6-5 and TRBJ1-1, with 7 nucleotides matching TRBD1. The CDR3 has 15 amino acids. V was pared by 4 bases and J by 1 base, with 6 bases of the junction left unmatched. Per germline, CDR1 MNHEY and CDR2 SVGAGI.

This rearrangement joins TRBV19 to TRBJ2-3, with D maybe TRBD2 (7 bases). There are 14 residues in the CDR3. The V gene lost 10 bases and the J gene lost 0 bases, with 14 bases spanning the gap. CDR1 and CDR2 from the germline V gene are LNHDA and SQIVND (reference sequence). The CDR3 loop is CATKGGRSTDTQYF. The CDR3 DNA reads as TGTGCCACCAAGGGGGGGCGGAGCACAGATACGCAGTATTTT.

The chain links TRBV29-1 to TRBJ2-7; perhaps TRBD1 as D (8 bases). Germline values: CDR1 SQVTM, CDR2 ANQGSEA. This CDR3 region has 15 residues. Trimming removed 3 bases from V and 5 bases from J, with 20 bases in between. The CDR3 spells CSVDGQGGTGNEQYF. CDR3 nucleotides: TGCAGCGTTGACGGCCAGGGAGGGACAGGTAACGAGCAGTACTTC.

The CDR3 reads CASSTRGEGAFYEQYF. The CDR3 coding sequence is TGTGCCAGTAGTACCCGGGGGGAGGGCGCCTTCTACGAGCAGTACTTC. This chain links TRBV19 with TRBJ2-7; 7 bases map to TRBD2. J lost 3 bases, V lost 4 bases, and 12 bases had no gene match. CDR1 is LNHDA and CDR2 is SQIVND in the germline V gene (reference sequence). CDR3 length: 16 residues.

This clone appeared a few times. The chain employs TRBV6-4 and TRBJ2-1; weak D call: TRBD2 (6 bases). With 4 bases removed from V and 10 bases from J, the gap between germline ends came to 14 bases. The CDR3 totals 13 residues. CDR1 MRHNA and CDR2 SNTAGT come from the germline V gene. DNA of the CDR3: TGTGCCAGCAGTGTAGCGGCCCGCGGGGAGCAGTTCTTC. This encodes CASSVAARGEQFF.

CDR3 in DNA: TGTGCCAGCAGCAAAGTATTCTACAGGGGTCACTACGAGCAGTACTTC. Amino acid sequence: CASSKVFYRGHYEQYF. The J gene is TRBJ2-7, the V gene TRBV21-1; the DNA was not compared with TRBD1, the D call given in the table. TRBV21-1 counts as a pseudogene. This CDR3 spans 16 amino acids.

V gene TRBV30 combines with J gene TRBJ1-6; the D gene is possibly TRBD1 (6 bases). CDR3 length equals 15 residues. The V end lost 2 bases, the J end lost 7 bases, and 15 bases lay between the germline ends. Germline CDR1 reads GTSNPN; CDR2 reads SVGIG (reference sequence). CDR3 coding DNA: TGTGCCTGGAGTTTTGGGGGCCGTCAAAATTCACCCCTCCACTTT. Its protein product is CAWSFGGRQNSPLHF.

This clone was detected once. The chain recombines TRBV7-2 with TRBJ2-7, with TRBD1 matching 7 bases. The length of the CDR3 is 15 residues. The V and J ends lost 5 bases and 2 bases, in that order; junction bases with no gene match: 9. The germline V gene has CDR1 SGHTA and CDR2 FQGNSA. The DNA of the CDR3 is TGTGCCAGCAGCCCGGGCCTCGGGACAGCCTACGAGCAGTACTTC. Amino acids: CASSPGLGTAYEQYF. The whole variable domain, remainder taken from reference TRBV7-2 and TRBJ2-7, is GAGVSQSPSNKVTEKGKDVELRCDPISGHTALYWYRQSLGQGLEFLIYFQGNSAPDKSGLPSDRFSAERTGGSVSTLTIQRTQQEDSAVYLCASSPGLGTAYEQYFGPGTRLTVT.

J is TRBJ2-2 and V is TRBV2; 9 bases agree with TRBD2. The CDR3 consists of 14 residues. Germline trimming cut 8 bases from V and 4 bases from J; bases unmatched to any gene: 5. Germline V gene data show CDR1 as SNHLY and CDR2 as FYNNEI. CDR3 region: CASGGGASTGELFF. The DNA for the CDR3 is TGTGCCAGCGGCGGGGGGGCCTCCACCGGGGAGCTGTTTTTT.

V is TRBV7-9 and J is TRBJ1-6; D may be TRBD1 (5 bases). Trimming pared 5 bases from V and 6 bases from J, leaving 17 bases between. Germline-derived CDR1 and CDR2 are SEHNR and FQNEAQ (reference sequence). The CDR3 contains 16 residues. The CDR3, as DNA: TGTGCCAGCAGCCCCTCGGGGGGAGGGGTTAATTCACCCCTCCACTTT. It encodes CASSPSGGGVNSPLHF.

The CDR3 DNA sequence: TGTGCCAGCAGCCCAGGAAGCTCCAATCAGCCCCAGCATTTT. It is translated as CASSPGSSNQPQHF. The V and J genes are TRBV14 and TRBJ1-5, with D unresolved. This CDR3 region has 14 residues. V dropped 4 bases and J dropped 3 bases, with 10 bases sitting between them. In germline, CDR1 is SGHDN, CDR2 FVKESK.

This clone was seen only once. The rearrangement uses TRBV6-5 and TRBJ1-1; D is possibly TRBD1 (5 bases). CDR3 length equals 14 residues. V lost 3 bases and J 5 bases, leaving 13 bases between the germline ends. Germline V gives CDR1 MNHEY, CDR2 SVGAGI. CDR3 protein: CASSYGTEGTEAFF. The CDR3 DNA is TGTGCCAGCAGTTATGGGACGGAGGGAACTGAAGCTTTCTTT.

CDR3 coding DNA: TGTGCCAGCAGCCGTACTGGAGGGGGCGAGTACGAGCAGTACTTC. Translating it yields CASSRTGGGEYEQYF. The genes are TRBV7-9 and TRBJ2-7, with D maybe TRBD1 (7 bases). This CDR3 region has 15 residues. Germline CDR1 and CDR2: SEHNR and FQNEAQ (reference sequence). The V and J ends lost 5 bases and 4 bases respectively, with 18 bases between them. Combining the CDR3 with reference TRBV7-9 and TRBJ2-7 gives the whole variable domain DTGVSQNPRHKITKRGQNVTFRCDPISEHNRLYWYRQTLGQGPEFLTYFQNEAQLEKSRLLSDRFSAERPKGSFSTLEIQRTEQGDSAMYLCASSRTGGGEYEQYFGPGTRLTVT.

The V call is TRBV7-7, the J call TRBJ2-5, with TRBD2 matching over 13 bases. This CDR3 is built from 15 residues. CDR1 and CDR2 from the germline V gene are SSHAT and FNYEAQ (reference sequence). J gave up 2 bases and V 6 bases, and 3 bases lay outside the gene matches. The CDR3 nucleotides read TGTGCCAGCAGTCCGGGACTAGCGGGGCAAGAGACCCAGTACTTC. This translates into CASSPGLAGQETQYF.

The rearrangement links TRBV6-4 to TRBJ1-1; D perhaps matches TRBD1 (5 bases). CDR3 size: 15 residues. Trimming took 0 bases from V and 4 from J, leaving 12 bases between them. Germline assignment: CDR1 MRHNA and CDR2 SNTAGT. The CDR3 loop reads CASSDSGGSGTEAFF. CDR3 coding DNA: TGTGCCAGCAGTGACTCCGGGGGGTCGGGCACTGAAGCTTTCTTT.

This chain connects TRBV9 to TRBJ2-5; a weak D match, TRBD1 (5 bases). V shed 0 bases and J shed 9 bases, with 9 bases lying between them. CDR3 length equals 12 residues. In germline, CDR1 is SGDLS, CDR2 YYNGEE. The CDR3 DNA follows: TGTGCCAGCAGCGTAGTGGGGCTGCCCCAGTACTTC. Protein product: CASSVVGLPQYF. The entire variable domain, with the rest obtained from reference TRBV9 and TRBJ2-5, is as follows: DSGVTQTPKHLITATGQRVTLRCSPRSGDLSVYWYQQSLDQGLQFLIQYYNGEERAKGNILERFSAQQFPDLHSELNLSSLELGDSALYFCASSVVGLPQYFGPGTRLLVL.

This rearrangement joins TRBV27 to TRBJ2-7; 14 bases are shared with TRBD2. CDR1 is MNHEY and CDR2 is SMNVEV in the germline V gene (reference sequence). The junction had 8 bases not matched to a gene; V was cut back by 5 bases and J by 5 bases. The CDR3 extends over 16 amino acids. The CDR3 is CASSRRTSGRIHEQYF. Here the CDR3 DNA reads TGTGCCAGCAGTCGAAGGACTAGCGGGAGGATCCACGAGCAGTACTTC.

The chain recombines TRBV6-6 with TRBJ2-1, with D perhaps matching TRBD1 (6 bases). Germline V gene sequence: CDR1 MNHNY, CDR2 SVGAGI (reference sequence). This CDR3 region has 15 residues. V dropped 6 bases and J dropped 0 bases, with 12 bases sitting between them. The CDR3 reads CASSPGVSSYNEQFF. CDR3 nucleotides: TGTGCCAGCAGCCCAGGGGTAAGCTCCTACAATGAGCAGTTCTTC.

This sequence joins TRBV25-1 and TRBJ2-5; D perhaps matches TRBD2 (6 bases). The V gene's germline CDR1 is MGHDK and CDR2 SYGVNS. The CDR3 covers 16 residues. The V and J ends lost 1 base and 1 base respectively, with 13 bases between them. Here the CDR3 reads CASSEWRGYGQETQYF. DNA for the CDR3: TGTGCCAGCAGTGAATGGCGGGGCTACGGCCAAGAGACCCAGTACTTC.

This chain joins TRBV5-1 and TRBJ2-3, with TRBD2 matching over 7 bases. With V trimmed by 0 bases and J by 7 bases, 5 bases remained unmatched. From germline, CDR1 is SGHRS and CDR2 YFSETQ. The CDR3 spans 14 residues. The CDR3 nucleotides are TGCGCCAGCAGCTTGGAGCGGGGCGGAAATACGCAGTATTTT. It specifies CASSLERGGNTQYF.